This T cell receptor (beta chain) was observed in a study of technical replicates of blood from a few donors (dated by TCRdb to 2016 to 2017). The CDR3 sequence holds 14 residues, the cysteine and phenylalanine included. The DNA shown is the 42-base CDR3, in frame from base 1. Based on the germline V gene, the CDR1 and CDR2 sequences are SQVTM and ANQGSEA. V is pruned by 3 bases and J by 4 bases, leaving 8 bases of the junction without a gene match. Library generation was performed with the immunoSEQ multiplex PCR assay. As stored in TCRdb, this immuneACCESS dataset retains in-frame rearrangements with V and J assigned. A fraction of the clones does not appear; measured against another copy, unresolved V genes explain less than half of the discrepancy, and the remainder lacks a known reason. The table for this sample lists approximately 44,000 clones; around 96% of them were counted only once. The ten largest clones capture approximately 0.37% of the sample.

On this clone itself: The specificity of this receptor is unknown. Per-base quality was not reported, and no clone a single base away is much larger than it.

This TCR was sampled from a human donor in good health. This sequence uses TRBV29-1 and TRBJ1-2, and 7 junction bases match TRBD1. Sequencing was performed on T cells isolated from PBMCs. The bases are TGCAGCGTTGAGGGCAGGGGGTCCTCCTATGGCTACACCTTC. Translation gives CSVEGRGSSYGYTF.